This entry lists 17 T cell receptor beta chains sequenced from one sample in a study of cytomegalovirus exposure and HLA in healthy donors. In the PCR, 60 Vbeta and 13 Jbeta primers were used. Method: immunoSEQ multiplex PCR; TCRdb's copy keeps in-frame clones and lacks some. The table records 150,000 to 200,000 clones, roughly 90% of them present only once. Sequenced sample: PBMCs. Receptor source: a boy aged 2 to 10 in good health and CMV-seronegative.

Here the CDR3 reads CASRGTGGTGKVGELFF. The CDR3, as DNA: TGTGCCAGTAGGGGGACGGGTGGGACAGGGAAGGTCGGGGAGCTGTTTTTT. The chain carries TRBV19 and TRBJ2-2; 9 bases match TRBD1. The CDR3 runs 17 residues. The germline V gene has CDR1 LNHDA and CDR2 SQIVND (reference sequence). Trimming cost V 6 bases and J 7 bases; bases outside gene matches: 15.

The chain combines TRBV6-5 with TRBJ1-4, with D possibly matching TRBD1 (6 bases). Trimming took off 7 bases at V and 7 bases at J, with 16 bases between the two ends. Germline values: CDR1 MNHEY, CDR2 SVGAGI. This CDR3 is 14 amino acids long. The DNA of the CDR3 is TGTGCCAGCACGGTCGCGGGGGCATTTGAAAAACTGTTTTTT. Protein sequence: CASTVAGAFEKLFF.

V usage is TRBV11-2 and J usage is TRBJ2-2; no firm D call. Germline values: CDR1 SGHAT, CDR2 FQNNGV. The CDR3 runs 13 residues. Trimming cost V 1 base and J 8 bases, with 8 bases left between them. In DNA form, the CDR3 reads TGTGCCAGCAGCTTAGGTCTAGAGGGGGAGCTGTTTTTT. Translating it yields CASSLGLEGELFF.

The chain has TRBV18 and TRBJ2-5, with D tentatively TRBD2 (7 bases). Trimming pared 3 bases from V and 11 bases from J, leaving 19 bases between. The CDR3 is 14 residues long. The germline V gene encodes CDR1 KGHSH and CDR2 LQKENI. The CDR3 DNA follows: TGTGCCAGCTCACCTGGTGCGGGGGCAAGGGAGCAGTACTTC. Translation: CASSPGAGAREQYF. Combining the CDR3 with reference TRBV18 and TRBJ2-5 gives the whole variable domain NAGVMQNPRHLVRRRGQEARLRCSPMKGHSHVYWYRQLPEEGLKFMVYLQKENIIDESGMPKERFSAEFPKEGPSILRIQQVVRGDSAAYFCASSPGAGAREQYFGPGTRLLVL.

This chain connects TRBV18 to TRBJ1-4; 7 bases match TRBD1. The J segment lost 3 bases and the V segment lost 8 bases, leaving 9 bases of the junction unmatched. In germline, CDR1 is KGHSH, CDR2 LQKENI. The CDR3 is 15 residues long. CDR3 in amino acids: CASGPRQGPNEKLFF. The CDR3 bases are TGTGCCAGCGGACCGAGACAGGGACCTAATGAAAAACTGTTTTTT. The entire variable domain, with the rest obtained from reference TRBV18 and TRBJ1-4, is as follows: NAGVMQNPRHLVRRRGQEARLRCSPMKGHSHVYWYRQLPEEGLKFMVYLQKENIIDESGMPKERFSAEFPKEGPSILRIQQVVRGDSAAYFCASGPRQGPNEKLFFGSGTQLSVL.

In its sample, this clone was seen once. This chain connects TRBV28 to TRBJ2-1; no reliable D call. With 5 bases removed from V and 4 bases from J, the gap between germline ends came to 18 bases. Germline assignment: CDR1 MDHEN and CDR2 SYDVKM. The CDR3 length is 16 residues. The CDR3 nucleotides read TGTGCCAGCAGTCCCCCCTGGGCGTTCTATTACAATGAGCAGTTCTTC. Translating gives CASSPPWAFYYNEQFF.

The genes are TRBV27 and TRBJ1-5; no clear D gene. V was trimmed by 8 bases and J by 0 bases, leaving 17 bases between them. Germline CDR1 is MNHEY and CDR2 is SMNVEV (reference sequence). The CDR3 loop spans 16 amino acids. The CDR3 DNA follows: TGTGCCAGCCGACAAACAGAGTCCTTTAGCAATCAGCCCCAGCATTTT. This sequence encodes CASRQTESFSNQPQHF.

This clone was seen only a few times. V is TRBV6-1 and J is TRBJ1-4; weak D call: TRBD1 (5 bases). Per the germline V gene, CDR1 is MNHNS and CDR2 is SASEGT. The CDR3 sequence is 14 residues long. The V and J ends lost 2 bases and 3 bases respectively, with 7 bases between them. The DNA for the CDR3 is TGTGCCAGCAGTGAATCAGGGCCTAATGAAAAACTGTTTTTT. It is translated as CASSESGPNEKLFF.

The genes are TRBV2 and TRBJ2-3, with TRBD2 matching over 11 bases. Germline assignment: CDR1 SNHLY and CDR2 FYNNEI. The ends lost 3 bases at V and 0 bases at J; junction bases unmatched: 20. This CDR3 has 22 residues. The CDR3 sequence: CASSEVARRGTSGTTSTDTQYF. In DNA, the CDR3 is TGTGCCAGCAGTGAGGTTGCCCGACGGGGGACTAGCGGCACTACTAGCACAGATACGCAGTATTTT. The full variable domain, completed using reference TRBV2 and TRBJ2-3, is EPEVTQTPSHQVTQMGQEVILRCVPISNHLYFYWYRQILGQKVEFLVSFYNNEISEKSEIFDDQFSVERPDGSNFTLKIRSTKLEDSAMYFCASSEVARRGTSGTTSTDTQYFGPGTRLTVL.

The chain links TRBV18 to TRBJ1-1; D remains ambiguous. This CDR3 is 16 amino acids long. With 0 bases removed from V and 1 base from J, the gap between germline ends came to 12 bases. From germline, CDR1 is KGHSH and CDR2 LQKENI. The CDR3 region is CASSPPPLLTNTEAFF. CDR3 DNA: TGTGCCAGCTCACCACCCCCTCTACTTACGAACACTGAAGCTTTCTTT.

This chain links TRBV6-1 with TRBJ2-7; TRBD1 might be the D (5 bases). Per the germline V gene, CDR1 is MNHNS and CDR2 is SASEGT. With 8 bases removed from V and 3 bases from J, the gap between germline ends came to 8 bases. The CDR3 consists of 11 residues. CDR3 DNA: TGTGCCAGCCGGCAGGGCTACGAGCAGTACTTC. Translation gives CASRQGYEQYF.

The gene calls are TRBV6-4 and TRBJ1-1, with no clear D. With 3 bases removed from V and 1 base from J, the gap between germline ends came to 9 bases. This CDR3 contains 14 residues. Germline CDR1 MRHNA, CDR2 SNTAGT. The CDR3 region is CASSERGGNTEAFF. The CDR3 coding sequence is TGTGCCAGCAGTGAACGGGGTGGGAACACTGAAGCTTTCTTT.

This clone was observed once. V usage is TRBV4-2 and J usage is TRBJ2-3, with 10 bases aligning to TRBD2. This CDR3 is 16 amino acids long. With V trimmed by 3 bases and J by 6 bases, 9 bases remained unmatched. The germline V gene encodes CDR1 LGHNA and CDR2 YNFKEQ. CDR3 loop: CASSHPGTSASDTQYF. The CDR3 DNA sequence: TGTGCCAGCAGCCACCCGGGGACTAGCGCTTCGGATACGCAGTATTTT.

The CDR3, as DNA: TGTGCCAGCAAGGCGGGGGGTGGCCCCGGGGAGCTGTTTTTT. This codes for CASKAGGGPGELFF. This sequence joins TRBV6-5 and TRBJ2-2; 8 bases match TRBD2. J lost 6 bases, V lost 7 bases, and 7 bases had no gene match. The CDR3 is 14 residues long. The V gene's germline CDR1 is MNHEY and CDR2 SVGAGI.

The genes are TRBV5-1 and TRBJ1-2, with D perhaps TRBD1 (5 bases). This CDR3 comprises 13 residues. Germline CDR1 SGHRS, CDR2 YFSETQ. V lost 5 bases and J lost 9, with 17 bases in between. DNA of the CDR3: TGCGCCAGCAGACGTAGGGACTGCGTTTGCTACACCTTC. It encodes CASRRRDCVCYTF.

The chain has TRBV5-1 and TRBJ1-1, with unresolved D. The CDR3 contains 14 residues. The germline V and J ends were trimmed by 0 bases and 5 bases, with 11 bases remaining between them. Germline CDR1 reads SGHRS; CDR2 reads YFSETQ. In nucleotides, the CDR3 is TGCGCCAGCAGCTTGGGGGGAGGGAAAACTGAAGCTTTCTTT. This gives the protein CASSLGGGKTEAFF.

The rearrangement joins TRBV28 to TRBJ2-7; the D is unclear. CDR3 size: 14 residues. The ends were cut back, 3 bases at V and 4 bases at J, with 13 bases in the middle. CDR1 and CDR2 (germline): MDHEN, SYDVKM. This chain's CDR3 is CASSFSRSTYEQYF. The CDR3 region has the DNA TGTGCCAGCAGTTTCTCCAGGTCTACTTACGAGCAGTACTTC. The whole variable domain, remainder taken from reference TRBV28 and TRBJ2-7, is DVKVTQSSRYLVKRTGEKVFLECVQDMDHENMFWYRQDPGLGLRLIYFSYDVKMKEKGDIPEGYSVSREKKERFSLILESASTNQTSMYLCASSFSRSTYEQYFGPGTRLTVT.